These T cell receptor beta chains were read from a single sample in a study of cytomegalovirus exposure and HLA in healthy donors. Assay used: immunoSEQ multiplex PCR; TCRdb lists only in-frame clones, some missing. In the table there are approximately 150,000 clones, around two thirds of which are singletons. What was sequenced was PBMCs. The receptors were sampled from a man aged 25 to 45 in good health and CMV-seropositive. The CDR3 runs from the conserved cysteine through the conserved F or W. D genes are given only for firm matches. The size entry is marked missing in some rows and otherwise reads once, few, many or a size class.

-,TRBJ2-7,TRBV7-2,TRBD2,TGTGCCAGCAGCCCCTTTTACGGGGGGTCCTACGAGCAGTACTTC,CASSPFYGGSYEQYF
-,TRBJ1-2,TRBV7-9,-,TGTGCCAGCAGTCAGGGATATGACTATGGCTACACCTTC,CASSQGYDYGYTF
-,TRBJ2-2,TRBV9,-,TGTGCCAGCAGCGACATCACCGGGGAGCTGTTTTTT,CASSDITGELFF
few,TRBJ1-1,TRBV19,-,TGTGCCAGTAGTATCCTCCGGGGGAGCGGCCGGTTAATGGCTTTCTTT,CASSILRGSGRLMAFF
-,TRBJ2-3,TRBV13,-,TGTGCCAGCAGCCCGGGGACTTTTAACACAGATACGCAGTATTTT,CASSPGTFNTDTQYF
few,TRBJ2-5,TRBV5-1,TRBD1,TGCGCCAGCAGCTTAGGGACAGGGAGGGAGACCCAGTACTTC,CASSLGTGRETQYF
-,TRBJ2-2,TRBV28,-,TGTGCCAGCAGTTTAATCGGGGGGAACACCGGGGAGCTGTTTTTT,CASSLIGGNTGELFF
-,TRBJ1-1,TRBV2,-,TGTGCCAGCAGAGAGGGAATGGCGGAAGCTTTCTTT,CASREGMAEAFF
-,TRBJ2-1,TRBV7-9,-,TGTGCCAGCAGCGCCGAGTTCAGGGACTCCTACAATGAGCAGTTCTTC,CASSAEFRDSYNEQFF
once,TRBJ2-3,TRBV6-4,-,TGTGCCAGCAGTGACTCGAAAGCTAGTGATACAGATACGCAGTATTTT,CASSDSKASDTDTQYF
-,TRBJ1-5,TRBV19,-,TGTGCCAGTAGTACCCCGACGTTGTTGGGGTTGGAGGATCAGCCCCAGCATTTT,CASSTPTLLGLEDQPQHF
-,TRBJ2-3,TRBV5-6,TRBD2,TGTGCCAGCAGCTTCTTTGCGGGAGAGGGGACAGATACGCAGTATTTT,CASSFFAGEGTDTQYF
-,TRBJ1-1,TRBV5-1,-,TGCGCCAGCAGCTTGGAGACAGCCCGGGTCTTT,CASSLETARVF
-,TRBJ2-1,TRBV11-1,TRBD2,TGTGCCAGCAGCCCGAGGACTAGCGGGAGTAATGAGCAGTTCTTC,CASSPRTSGSNEQFF
few,TRBJ1-2,TRBV9,TRBD1,TGTGCCAGCAGCGGACAGGGTATGGCTGGCTACACCTTC,CASSGQGMAGYTF
once,TRBJ2-5,TRBV5-1,-,TGCGCCAGCAGCTTGGGGGGGGGCAACTGGTGGGAGACCCAGTACTTC,CASSLGGGNWWETQYF
-,TRBJ2-1,TRBV10-3,-,TGTGCCATCTCTCGAGAGGAGAACAATGAGCAGTTCTTC,CAISREENNEQFF
-,TRBJ1-1,TRBV2,TRBD1,TGTGCCAGCTCGACCCAGGGGGCTGAAGCTTTCTTT,CASSTQGAEAFF
-,TRBJ2-3,TRBV14,TRBD1,TGTGCCAGCGAACCGGGACAGGGCACAGATACGCAGTATTTT,CASEPGQGTDTQYF
-,TRBJ1-5,TRBV11-2,TRBD1,TGTGCCAGCAGCCAGGCGGGACAGCTAAATCAGCCCCAGCATTTT,CASSQAGQLNQPQHF
-,TRBJ2-2,TRBV27,-,TGTGCCAGCAGTCTACCTTCGAGCACCGGGGAGCTGTTTTTT,CASSLPSSTGELFF
-,TRBJ2-4,TRBV2,-,TGTGCCAGCTCCGGCCGGGCAGGGATAAACATTCAGTACTTC,CASSGRAGINIQYF
-,TRBJ2-7,TRBV7-6,TRBD1,TGTGCCAGCAGCTTGGGACAGGGGGCCCCTTCCTACGAGCAGTACTTC,CASSLGQGAPSYEQYF